This T cell receptor (beta chain) was recorded in a study of glioma-infiltrating T cells after dendritic cell vaccination. Study-wide context: The vaccine used monocyte-derived dendritic cells pulsed overnight with autologous tumor lysate.

Notes on this clone: This same CDR3 is encoded by further DNA sequences in the sample.

TCRdb keeps only in-frame clones here, not all; method: immunoSEQ multiplex PCR. The sample includes tens of thousands of clones, about nine tenths of them seen just once. Time point noted: after dendritic cell vaccination, including at tumor progression/relapse. Losses at the gene ends were 5 bases for V and 3 bases for J; bases not matched to a gene: 7. This CDR3 spans 14 amino acids. Germline V CDR1 and CDR2: LNHDA, SQIVND (reference sequence). This chain joins TRBV19 and TRBJ2-7, with TRBD1 matching 7 bases. The sample here was blood, taken after dendritic cell vaccination. This TCR was sampled from a human donor with glioblastoma. The CDR3 is CASSSPGQIYEQYF. For the CDR3, the DNA is TGTGCCAGTAGTTCCCCGGGACAGATCTACGAGCAGTACTTC. The full variable domain, in which reference TRBV19 and TRBJ2-7 provide the parts outside the CDR3, is DGGITQSPKYLFRKEGQNVTLSCEQNLNHDAMYWYRQDPGQGLRLIYYSQIVNDFQKGDIAEGYSVSREKKESFPLTVTSAQKNPTAFYLCASSSPGQIYEQYFGPGTRLTVT.